A selection of T cell receptor beta chains follows, all from one sample in a study of cytomegalovirus exposure and HLA in healthy donors. Here immunoSEQ multiplex PCR was the method, and the copy in TCRdb shows in-frame clones only, minus some. The sample includes about 200,000 clones, roughly 80% of them seen just once. The sample consisted of PBMCs. The receptors here all came from a woman aged 40 to 49 in good health and CMV-seronegative. Each CDR3 is given with its conserved first and last residue. The order of the fields is J gene, clone size, V gene, D gene, CDR3 DNA, CDR3 protein. The D gene is left open where the match is weak. Some rows have no size entry. The others give once, few or many, or a class for an expanded clone.

TRBJ1-2 | few | TRBV9 | NA | TGTGCCAGCAGCGGGGGGGACTCGCCAATTGGAGGCTACACCTTC | CASSGGDSPIGGYTF
TRBJ2-5 | NA | TRBV10-3 | TRBD2 | TGTGCCATCAGCGGACTAGCGGTTCTAGGAATGGAGACCCAGTACTTC | CAISGLAVLGMETQYF
TRBJ2-6 | NA | TRBV27 | NA | TGTGCCAGCAGCCTCTCTGGGGCCAACGTCCTGACTTTC | CASSLSGANVLTF
TRBJ1-5 | NA | TRBV5-1 | NA | TGCGCCAGCAGCTTGGCAGGAAATAGCAATCAGCCCCAGCATTTT | CASSLAGNSNQPQHF
TRBJ1-5 | NA | TRBV19 | TRBD1 | TGTGCCAGTAGTATTCGAGGGGGCCGTCAGCCCCAGCATTTT | CASSIRGGRQPQHF
TRBJ2-5 | NA | TRBV14 | TRBD2 | TGTGCCAGCAGCCAAGATTGGCTGGCGGGAGCGGAGACCCAGTACTTC | CASSQDWLAGAETQYF
TRBJ2-7 | NA | TRBV11-2 | NA | TGTGCCAGCAGCTTAGATAGTAGCGGAATCGAGCAGTACTTC | CASSLDSSGIEQYF
TRBJ1-2 | NA | TRBV19 | NA | TGTGCCAGTAGTAGACCAGGGGAAGAGTTCTATGGCTACACCTTC | CASSRPGEEFYGYTF
TRBJ2-1 | NA | TRBV7-3 | NA | TGTGCCAGCAGCTTAAATCCAGGGGGGAGCTACAATGAGCAGTTCTTC | CASSLNPGGSYNEQFF
TRBJ2-7 | NA | TRBV27 | TRBD1 | TGTGCCAGCAGTTCATGGGGACAGACCTACGAGCAGTACTTC | CASSSWGQTYEQYF
TRBJ1-2 | NA | TRBV7-9 | NA | TGTGCCAGCAGCTTAGAAGCTGGGGCAGGGGGCTACACCTTC | CASSLEAGAGGYTF
TRBJ2-7 | NA | TRBV5-1 | NA | TGCGCCAGCAGCATACCGACAGATTCCTACGAGCAGTACTTC | CASSIPTDSYEQYF
TRBJ1-5 | NA | TRBV7-9 | TRBD1 | TGTTCCAGCAGCCAGGGACAGGGTGACTTTCCCCAGCATTTT | CSSSQGQGDFPQHF
TRBJ1-2 | NA | TRBV30 | NA | TGTGCCTGGAGTGACCCGGGGAGCTACACCTTC | CAWSDPGSYTF
TRBJ2-3 | NA | TRBV7-6 | TRBD2 | TGTGCCAGCAGTTCCGGGACTAGCGGGGGCACAGATACGCAGTATTTT | CASSSGTSGGTDTQYF
TRBJ1-4 | NA | TRBV5-1 | TRBD1 | TGCGCCAGCAGCTTGGGACAGGGGGATTTCGAAAAACTGTTTTTT | CASSLGQGDFEKLFF
TRBJ2-3 | once | TRBV19 | TRBD1 | TGTGCCAGTAGTTTTAGGGGGCAGTTAGACAGCACAGATACGCAGTATTTT | CASSFRGQLDSTDTQYF
TRBJ2-1 | NA | TRBV5-1 | NA | TGCGCCAGCAGGTTTAGCGGCAGCTCCTACAATGAGCAGTTCTTC | CASRFSGSSYNEQFF
TRBJ1-3 | NA | TRBV5-1 | NA | TGCGCCAGCAGCTTGGGGTCGGGAACAATTGGCGGAAACACCATATATTTT | CASSLGSGTIGGNTIYF
TRBJ2-1 | NA | TRBV27 | NA | TGTGCCAGCAGTCCGGTTAATAGCAATGAGCAGTTCTTC | CASSPVNSNEQFF
TRBJ2-7 | NA | TRBV7-8 | NA | TGTGCCAGCAGCTTAACTCTCGAGCAGTACTTC | CASSLTLEQYF
TRBJ1-5 | NA | TRBV19 | NA | TGTGCCAGTAGTATTAGCTGGAATAGCAATCAGCCCCAGCATTTT | CASSISWNSNQPQHF
TRBJ2-1 | once | TRBV4-1 | TRBD2 | TGCGCCAGCAGCCAAGTAAGCGGGGGCGAGCAGTTCTTC | CASSQVSGGEQFF
TRBJ1-6 | NA | TRBV27 | TRBD1 | TGTGCCAGCAGTTTATCAGGGGGCAATTCACCCCTCCACTTT | CASSLSGGNSPLHF
TRBJ1-3 | NA | TRBV11-2 | NA | TGTGCCAGCAGCTTAGGGGGGGGTGGACTCTCTGGAAACACCATATATTTT | CASSLGGGGLSGNTIYF
TRBJ2-5 | NA | TRBV5-1 | TRBD1 | TGCGCCAGCAGTCTAAGGGGGCCGGAGACCCAGTACTTC | CASSLRGPETQYF
TRBJ1-2 | NA | TRBV7-6 | NA | TGTGCCAGCAGCGCCTCAGAGGGAGCCCATGGCTACACCTTC | CASSASEGAHGYTF
TRBJ1-1 | NA | TRBV7-3 | TRBD1 | TGTGCCAGCAGCTTATCCGGGACAGTGAACACTGAAGCTTTCTTT | CASSLSGTVNTEAFF
TRBJ1-5 | NA | TRBV30 | NA | TGTGCCTGGAGTGCCCCCGGGTGGGGGGGGTTGCAGCCCCAGCATTTT | CAWSAPGWGGLQPQHF
TRBJ1-5 | NA | TRBV5-5 | TRBD1 | TGTGCCAGCAGCTTGGAGGGGGACAGGAATCAGCCCCAGCATTTT | CASSLEGDRNQPQHF
TRBJ2-7 | NA | TRBV4-1 | NA | TGCGCCAGCAGCCAAGATCGCGGTACCTACGAGCAGTACTTC | CASSQDRGTYEQYF
TRBJ2-7 | NA | TRBV5-1 | TRBD1 | TGCGCCAGCGGTACAGGGGACTACGAGCAGTACTTC | CASGTGDYEQYF
TRBJ1-6 | NA | TRBV2 | NA | TGTGCCAGCAGGAGAGATCTTTCACCCCTCCACTTT | CASRRDLSPLHF
TRBJ1-5 | NA | TRBV19 | NA | TGTGCCAGTAGCCCCTATAGAGGGACTTATAGCAATCAGCCCCAGCATTTT | CASSPYRGTYSNQPQHF
TRBJ2-2 | NA | TRBV21-1 | NA | TGTGCCAGCAGTAACTGCGCCACTAGCGGCCTGAACACCGGGGAGCTGTTTTTT | CASSNCATSGLNTGELFF
TRBJ1-5 | few | TRBV2 | NA | TGTGCCAGCAGTGAATGGGGCAGGGGAAGCAATCAGCCCCAGCATTTT | CASSEWGRGSNQPQHF
TRBJ2-7 | NA | TRBV25-1 | NA | TGTGCCAGCGGGCCTGACTACGAGCAGTACTTC | CASGPDYEQYF
TRBJ2-3 | few | TRBV5-1 | NA | TGCGCCAGCACCCAGGGTGCAGATACGCAGTATTTT | CASTQGADTQYF
TRBJ1-1 | NA | TRBV7-2 | NA | TGTGCCAGCAGCTTACGAGGCAGGGGTACTGAAGCTTTCTTT | CASSLRGRGTEAFF
TRBJ1-4 | NA | TRBV19 | TRBD1 | TGTGCCAGTAGTATGCTGCAGGGGGCTAATGAAAAACTGTTTTTT | CASSMLQGANEKLFF
TRBJ2-1 | NA | TRBV9 | TRBD2 | TGTGCCAGCAGCGAGACTAGCGGGAGGAACAATGAGCAGTTCTTC | CASSETSGRNNEQFF
TRBJ2-7 | NA | TRBV10-2 | TRBD1 | TGCGCCAGCAGTGGAAGGGGGCTGTACGAGCAGTACTTC | CASSGRGLYEQYF
TRBJ1-5 | NA | TRBV6-6 | NA | TGTGCCAGCAGCCCACCGGGACAATATAGCAATCAGCCCCAGCATTTT | CASSPPGQYSNQPQHF
TRBJ2-1 | NA | TRBV4-1 | TRBD2 | TGCGCCAGCAGCCCCTTAAGTGGGAGGGCCGCGTACAATGAGCAGTTCTTC | CASSPLSGRAAYNEQFF
TRBJ1-1 | few | TRBV12-5 | NA | TGTGCTAGTGGTTTGGTACGCGGGGCTGAAGCTTTCTTT | CASGLVRGAEAFF
TRBJ2-7 | once | TRBV7-2 | TRBD1 | TGTGCCAGCAGCCCCGGGACAGGGGGTTACGAGCAGTACTTC | CASSPGTGGYEQYF